Listed below are T cell receptor beta chains from one sample, sequenced in a study of blood T cells in healthy people across ages. TCRdb processed the 5' RACE reads anew with MiXCR; each CDR3 protein has one entry. The table lists fewer than 1,200,000 distinct CDR3 sequences, 20% to 25% of them singletons, with around 0.7% in the top ten. The data were also submitted as part of a second study, on T cells of mothers and their children.

Specimen: blood. The source of these receptors is a girl aged 2 to 9 in good health. The CDR3 runs from the conserved cysteine through the conserved F or W. The D gene is left open where the match is weak. Clone size is not always given. Where it is, it says once, few, many or a class for expanded clones.

J gene: TRBJ2-1
D gene: .
clone size: few
V gene: TRBV7-8
CDR3 protein: CASSLVLPVGPPSYNEQFF
CDR3 DNA: TGTGCCAGCAGCTTAGTGTTGCCTGTCGGACCCCCCTCCTACAATGAGCAGTTCTTC

J gene: TRBJ2-1
D gene: .
clone size: .
V gene: TRBV15
CDR3 protein: CATSRDRWENEQFF
CDR3 DNA: TGTGCCACCAGCAGAGATCGATGGGAGAATGAGCAGTTCTTC

J gene: TRBJ1-5
D gene: .
clone size: few
V gene: TRBV27
CDR3 protein: CASSLSNFGQPQHF
CDR3 DNA: TGTGCCAGCAGTTTATCGAACTTCGGTCAGCCCCAGCATTTT

J gene: TRBJ1-4
D gene: .
clone size: .
V gene: TRBV7-9
CDR3 protein: CASSHSGTAHATNEKLFF
CDR3 DNA: TGTGCCAGCAGTCACTCCGGAACAGCCCATGCAACTAATGAAAAACTGTTTTTT

J gene: TRBJ2-1
D gene: .
clone size: few
V gene: TRBV28
CDR3 protein: CASSPVDRRSYNEQFF
CDR3 DNA: TGTGCCAGCAGTCCTGTTGACAGGAGGTCATACAATGAGCAGTTCTTC

J gene: TRBJ2-1
D gene: TRBD2
clone size: .
V gene: TRBV9
CDR3 protein: CASSDRTSGSDKQFF
CDR3 DNA: TGTGCCAGCAGCGACCGGACTAGCGGGAGTGATAAGCAGTTCTTC

J gene: TRBJ1-5
D gene: .
clone size: .
V gene: TRBV25-1
CDR3 protein: CASSEFGGHQPQHF
CDR3 DNA: TGTGCCAGCAGTGAATTTGGGGGGCATCAGCCCCAGCATTTT

J gene: TRBJ2-1
D gene: .
clone size: few
V gene: TRBV20-1
CDR3 protein: CSAGWLLHNEQFF
CDR3 DNA: TGCAGTGCGGGGTGGTTGTTACACAATGAGCAGTTCTTC

J gene: TRBJ2-1
D gene: TRBD2
clone size: .
V gene: TRBV29-1
CDR3 protein: CSAAGLVFGRYNEQFF
CDR3 DNA: TGCAGCGCTGCAGGACTAGTCTTCGGTAGGTACAATGAGCAGTTCTTC

J gene: TRBJ2-1
D gene: .
clone size: few
V gene: TRBV6-2/TRBV6-3
CDR3 protein: CASSDRHRSYNEQFF
CDR3 DNA: TGTGCCAGCAGTGACAGACATCGCTCCTACAATGAGCAGTTCTTC

J gene: TRBJ2-5
D gene: .
clone size: .
V gene: TRBV7-9
CDR3 protein: CASNFRSGGEETQYF
CDR3 DNA: TGTGCCAGCAATTTCCGAAGCGGAGGGGAAGAGACCCAGTACTTC

J gene: TRBJ2-5
D gene: TRBD1
clone size: .
V gene: TRBV10-3
CDR3 protein: CAISLGQSRETQYF
CDR3 DNA: TGTGCCATCAGTTTGGGACAGTCTAGGGAGACCCAGTACTTC